This TCR beta chain was identified in a study of T cells after yellow fever vaccination. The wider study: The SMART-Seq v4 Ultra Low Input method served to prepare the low-cell-number fractions.

The study's findings and limits: At around 96% for CD4 and 75% to 90% for CD8, most primary-vaccination clones showed up again after the booster. On re-exposure, the response was weaker but peaked faster, at day 5 versus 15.

This clonotype was detected many times. The antigen is undetermined. A junction end diverges from the germline sequence, so it may reflect a read error. UMIs and a universal primer site were added when TCR cDNA was made by 5'RACE template switching. TCRdb ran MiXCR on the 5' RACE reads and lists one entry per CDR3 protein. The table lists under 500,000 distinct CDR3 sequences, roughly a sixth of them singletons, with 15% to 20% in the top ten. The CDR3 extends over 13 amino acids. CDR1 SGHRS and CDR2 YFSETQ come from the germline V gene. V and J are TRBV5-1 and TRBJ1-1; D gene unclear. The clonotype was recovered from a man younger than 30 who received the YFV17D yellow fever vaccine. The specimen was PBMCs, collected before the yellow fever booster vaccination. CDR3 DNA: TGTGCCAGCAGCTTGGAGCTGAACACTGAAGCTTTCTTT. Its translation is CASSLELNTEAFF.